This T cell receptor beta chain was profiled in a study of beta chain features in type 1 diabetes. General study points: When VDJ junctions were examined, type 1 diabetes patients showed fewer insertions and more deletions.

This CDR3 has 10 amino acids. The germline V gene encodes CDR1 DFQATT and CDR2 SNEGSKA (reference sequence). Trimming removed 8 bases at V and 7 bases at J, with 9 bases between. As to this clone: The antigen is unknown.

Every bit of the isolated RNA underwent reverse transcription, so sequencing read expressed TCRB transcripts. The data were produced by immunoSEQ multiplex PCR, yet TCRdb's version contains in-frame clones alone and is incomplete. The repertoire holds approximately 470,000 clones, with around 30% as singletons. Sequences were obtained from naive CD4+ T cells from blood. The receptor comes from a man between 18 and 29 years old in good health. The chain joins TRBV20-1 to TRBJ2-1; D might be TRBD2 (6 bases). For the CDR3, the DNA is TGCAGTCCGGCGGGGAATGAGCAGTTCTTC. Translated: CSPAGNEQFF.